This TCR beta chain originates from a study of response to subunit inactivated influenza vaccine. Trimming left V 7 bases short and J 0 bases short, with 15 bases between. In germline, CDR1 is SNHLY, CDR2 FYNNEI. The CDR3 contains 15 residues. In TCRdb, the RT-PCR reads were re-called with MiXCR into one record per CDR3 protein. The data show some 800,000 distinct CDR3 sequences, around 20% seen once. The chain couples TRBV2 to TRBJ2-5, with TRBD2 as a possible D gene (5 bases). The receptor was isolated from a man aged 50-60 years who received an inactivated influenza vaccine. The sample here was PBMCs from blood, taken roughly 5 days after vaccination. CDR3 region: CASIYGKRYQETQYF. The DNA of the CDR3 is TGTGCCAGCATCTACGGAAAGCGGTACCAAGAGACCCAGTACTTC.